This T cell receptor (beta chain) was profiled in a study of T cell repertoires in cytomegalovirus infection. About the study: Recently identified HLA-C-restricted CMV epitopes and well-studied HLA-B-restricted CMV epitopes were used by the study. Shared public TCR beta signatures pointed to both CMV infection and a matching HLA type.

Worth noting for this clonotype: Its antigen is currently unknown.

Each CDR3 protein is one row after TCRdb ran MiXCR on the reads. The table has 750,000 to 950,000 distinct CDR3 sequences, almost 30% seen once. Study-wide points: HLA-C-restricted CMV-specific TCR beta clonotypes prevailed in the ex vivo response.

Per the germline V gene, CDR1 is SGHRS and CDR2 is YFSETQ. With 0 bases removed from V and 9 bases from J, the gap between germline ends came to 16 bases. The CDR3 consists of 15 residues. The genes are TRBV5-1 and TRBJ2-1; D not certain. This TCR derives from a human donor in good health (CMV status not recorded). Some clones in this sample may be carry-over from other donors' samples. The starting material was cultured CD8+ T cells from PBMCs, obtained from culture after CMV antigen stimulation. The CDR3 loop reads CASSLEGSRSTEQFF. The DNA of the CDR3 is TGCGCCAGCAGCTTGGAGGGCAGTAGGTCCACTGAGCAGTTCTTC. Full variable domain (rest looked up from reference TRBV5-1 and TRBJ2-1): KAGVTQTPRYLIKTRGQQVTLSCSPISGHRSVSWYQQTPGQGLQFLFEYFSETQRNKGNFPGRFSGRQFSNSRSEMNVSTLELGDSALYLCASSLEGSRSTEQFFGPGTRLTVL.